The TCR beta chain described here comes from a study of molecular identifiers for immune sequencing clone quantification (dated by TCRdb to the late 2010s). Regarding the complete study: For a replicate experiment, RNA from around 20,000 or 100,000 naive CD8 T cells was divided into five aliquots, of which four were sequenced. This methods study benchmarked molecular-identifier clustering-based TCR repertoire sequencing (MIDCIRS) and TCR RNA copy counting, using CD8 T cells to do so.

Libraries of naive CD8 T cells were built from about 19,000 to 1,100,000 sorted cells, with 10%, 30% or 50% of the purified RNA used. Naive CD8 T cells, defined as CD8+CD4-CCR7+CD45RA+, were FACS-sorted into RLT Plus buffer on a BD FACSAria II. To test detection sensitivity, Jurkat RNA equivalent to roughly nine TCR copies was spiked into samples of about 20,000-1,100,000 naive CD8 T cells. Enrichment of CD8 T cells was performed with RosetteSep CD8+ T Cell Enrichment Cocktail and Ficoll-Paque, after which ACK red cell lysis was carried out. Broader findings and caveats from the paper: Spiked-in Jurkat TCR RNA equivalent to a single cell was reported to be detectable even among more than 900,000 naive CD8 T cells. Modeling estimated around 3.2 recovered TCR RNA copies per cell, compared with about 9.3 by digital PCR, which implies roughly 30% capture efficiency. Clones above 20 RNA copies held over 98% of molecules in CMV-specific effector cells but under 1% in naive cells. When barcode sub-clustering was omitted, TCR diversity was inflated by chimeric consensus sequences, with chimeras reaching as high as 47%. The naive libraries included spiked-in Jurkat TCR RNA (about ten copies' worth), and this Jurkat TCR RNA is not part of the donor repertoire. The sizes of highly expanded clones could end up underestimated when identical TCR molecules share a barcode.

In the germline V gene (reference sequence), CDR1 corresponds to LNHDA and CDR2 to SQIVND. V sheds 8 bases and J sheds 8 bases, leaving 15 bases between their ends. From cysteine to phenylalanine, the CDR3 is 12 amino acids long. Of the read, only the CDR3 DNA is kept; its 36 bases are in frame from base 1. The library was prepared using PCR. The instrument was an Illumina HiSeq 4000. Bulk TCR libraries were made following a previously described method, with the TCR primers given in Table S5. Total RNA was purified with the Qiagen AllPrep DNA/RNA kit. Reads from multiple sequencing runs of the same library were pooled before analysis. In the source study's methods: Reads were retained only if the reads had an exact TCR constant sequence, and the retained reads were trimmed to 150 nt and grouped according to their 12-nt molecular barcodes. Within each barcode group, reads were sub-clustered at a 15% Levenshtein threshold, and quality-weighted consensus sequences were built per RNA molecule. Non-functional sequences were excluded, and lower-count sequences lying one edit away from another sequence were also excluded. Based on fitting two negative binomial distributions, any barcode sub-cluster with under 20% of the maximum read count was discarded. TCRdb cleaned the public reads at Q25 with fastp, built clones with MiXCR and kept in-frame beta chains. All rows with the same CDR3 protein become a single entry with the most common DNA and genes. The V and J calls, along with clone size, are taken from TCRdb and not from the paper's own processing. In all, the sample holds about 640,000 distinct CDR3 sequences, and about 20% of those were seen once. The ten largest account for roughly 0.9% of the sample.

In its sample, this clonotype was seen many times. Its antigen has not been determined. Nothing much larger sits one base from this clone, and base qualities are not available. The receptor's source is a human donor in good health. Some libraries in this study had Jurkat cell RNA spiked in. The source material was naive CD8+ T cells from blood, with Jurkat cell RNA spiked in. The sample's cell subset or site label, in plain terms: FACS-sorted CD8+CD4-CCR7+CD45RA+ naive T cells. The chain was built from TRBV19 and TRBJ1-2; TRBD1 is possibly the D segment (6 matching bases). The encoded CDR3 is CASSGASAGYTF. In nucleotide form, the sequence is TGTGCCAGTTCGGGGGCGTCTGCGGGCTACACCTTC.